Presented here are 29 T cell receptor beta chains from one specimen sequenced in a study of blood T cell repertoires in COVID-19. Sequenced by immunoSEQ multiplex PCR; TCRdb stores in-frame clones only, minus some. Of some 180,000 clones listed, roughly 84% are singletons. The sample was PBMCs or T cells enriched from blood (not recorded which). The receptors derive from a woman younger than 45 who had been exposed to COVID-19.

This chain uses TRBV18 with TRBJ2-1, with 9 bases fitting TRBD2. This CDR3 region has 15 residues. The germline V gene has CDR1 KGHSH and CDR2 LQKENI. J lost 5 bases, V lost 0 bases, and 2 bases had no gene match. The CDR3 DNA reads TGTGCCAGCTCACCACCTAGCGGGGGAAACAATGAGCAGTTCTTC. It specifies CASSPPSGGNNEQFF. The full variable domain, rest sourced from reference TRBV18 and TRBJ2-1, is NAGVMQNPRHLVRRRGQEARLRCSPMKGHSHVYWYRQLPEEGLKFMVYLQKENIIDESGMPKERFSAEFPKEGPSILRIQQVVRGDSAAYFCASSPPSGGNNEQFFGPGTRLTVL.

The sample holds one count of this clone. J is TRBJ1-1 and V is TRBV5-1; possible D gene TRBD1, 6 bases. The germline V gene has CDR1 SGHRS and CDR2 YFSETQ. V lost 4 bases to trimming and J lost 3 bases, with 10 bases between them. This CDR3 is built from 13 residues. The CDR3 nucleotides are TGCGCCAGCAGCGGGGGCGATCACACTGAAGCTTTCTTT. This sequence encodes CASSGGDHTEAFF.

The rearrangement links TRBV5-8 to TRBJ2-7; a weak D match, TRBD2 (6 bases). V dropped 4 bases and J dropped 5 bases, with 13 bases sitting between them. The CDR3 runs to 13 residues. CDR1 SGHTS and CDR2 YDEGEE come from the germline V gene. The CDR3 bases are TGTGCCAGCAGCCCGGGGGAGATCAACGAGCAGTACTTC. It specifies CASSPGEINEQYF.

J is TRBJ2-7 and V is TRBV7-6, with 11 bases that match TRBD2. Germline CDR1 reads SGHVS; CDR2 reads FNYEAQ. The CDR3 has 16 residues. The trim removed 0 bases at V and 5 bases at J, leaving 6 bases unmatched. CDR3 sequence (DNA): TGTGCCAGCAGCTTAGCGCCTAGCGGGGGGTCGGACGAGCAGTACTTC. Amino acid sequence: CASSLAPSGGSDEQYF.

This chain joins TRBV23-1 and TRBJ2-7; D gene unclear. TRBV23-1 is an ORF, with its function uncertain. There are 14 residues in the CDR3. Trimming cost V 8 bases and J 1 base, with 15 bases left between them. In DNA, the CDR3 is TGCGCCAGCCCTAATATGTCGCATTCCTACGAGCAGTACTTC. This gives the protein CASPNMSHSYEQYF.

The chain carries TRBV2 and TRBJ2-1; 14 bases fit TRBD2. The CDR3 consists of 15 residues. V lost 6 bases to trimming and J lost 10 bases; unmatched junction nucleotides: 8. The germline CDR1 and CDR2 sequences are SNHLY and FYNNEI. Here the CDR3 DNA reads TGTGCCAGCAGGCCGGGACTAGCGGGGGCCCCCGAGCAGTTCTTC. Protein: CASRPGLAGAPEQFF. The full variable domain, rest sourced from reference TRBV2 and TRBJ2-1, is EPEVTQTPSHQVTQMGQEVILRCVPISNHLYFYWYRQILGQKVEFLVSFYNNEISEKSEIFDDQFSVERPDGSNFTLKIRSTKLEDSAMYFCASRPGLAGAPEQFFGPGTRLTVL.

The gene calls are TRBV7-2 and TRBJ1-1; D is undetermined. The V end lost 3 bases, the J end lost 1 base, and 9 bases lay between the germline ends. CDR3 size: 14 residues. Germline values: CDR1 SGHTA, CDR2 FQGNSA. The CDR3 reads CASSFAGSNTEAFF. Here the CDR3 DNA reads TGTGCCAGCAGCTTCGCCGGGTCGAACACTGAAGCTTTCTTT.

J is TRBJ1-4 and V is TRBV3-1 (or the pseudogene TRBV3-2); no reliable D call. The germline V and J ends were trimmed by 2 bases and 0 bases, with 7 bases remaining between them. The V gene's germline CDR1 is LGHDT and CDR2 YNNKEL (reference sequence). The CDR3 length is 15 residues. CDR3 in amino acids: CASSQWPATNEKLFF. CDR3 DNA sequence: TGTGCCAGCAGCCAATGGCCTGCAACTAATGAAAAACTGTTTTTT.

The chain carries TRBV6-6 and TRBJ1-5, with 7 bases lining up with TRBD1. Germline trimming cut 5 bases from V and 7 bases from J; bases unmatched to any gene: 5. The CDR3 has 13 residues. CDR1 and CDR2 from the germline V gene are MNHNY and SVGAGI (reference sequence). The CDR3 region has the DNA TGTGCCAGCAGTCGACAGGGTGACCAGCCCCAGCATTTT. This sequence encodes CASSRQGDQPQHF.

The CDR3 is CASSWTENQPQHF. CDR3 DNA sequence: TGTGCCAGCAGTTGGACAGAAAATCAGCCCCAGCATTTT. This chain joins TRBV27 and TRBJ1-5; D may be TRBD1 (6 bases). The CDR3 has 13 amino acids. CDR1 is MNHEY and CDR2 is SMNVEV in the germline V gene (reference sequence). With 4 bases removed from V and 4 bases from J, the gap between germline ends came to 8 bases.

V is TRBV11-2 and J is TRBJ2-2, with TRBD1 identical over 9 bases. Unmatched junction bases numbered 9, after V lost 5 bases and J lost 5 bases. The germline V gene encodes CDR1 SGHAT and CDR2 FQNNGV. The CDR3 runs 16 residues. The CDR3 loop is CASSPGQGVRTGELFF. In DNA, the CDR3 is TGTGCCAGCAGCCCGGGACAGGGAGTAAGAACCGGGGAGCTGTTTTTT.

The chain recombines TRBV10-3 with TRBJ2-1; maybe TRBD2 (6 bases). CDR3 size: 13 residues. V was cut by 10 bases and J by 4 bases, with 14 bases left in between. CDR1 is ENHRY, CDR2 SYGVKD, per germline. CDR3 bases: TGTGCCACCATCTCCGGGGGATACAATGAGCAGTTCTTC. It specifies CATISGGYNEQFF.

The genes are TRBV7-2 and TRBJ2-7; D not resolved. This CDR3 has 13 amino acids. V gave up 4 bases and J gave up 2 bases, with 9 bases separating them. Germline CDR1 reads SGHTA; CDR2 reads FQGNSA. The CDR3 spells CASSSGTTYEQYF. The CDR3 DNA sequence: TGTGCCAGCAGCTCCGGAACTACCTACGAGCAGTACTTC.

The chain joins TRBV6-5 to TRBJ1-2; 10 nucleotides match TRBD1. The CDR3 is made up of 15 amino acids. Germline loops: CDR1 MNHEY, CDR2 SVGAGI. J gave up 5 bases and V 8 bases, and 11 bases lay outside the gene matches. The CDR3: CASWDRGYTGYGYTF. The CDR3 DNA follows: TGTGCCAGCTGGGACAGGGGCTATACCGGATATGGCTACACCTTC.

This rearrangement joins TRBV3-1 (or the pseudogene TRBV3-2) to TRBJ1-2, with TRBD1 identical over 7 bases. Germline CDR1 reads LGHDT; CDR2 reads YNNKEL (reference sequence). This CDR3 is 13 amino acids long. The V and J ends lost 1 base and 8 bases, in that order; junction bases with no gene match: 4. This chain's CDR3 is CASSQVDREGYTF. The CDR3 DNA reads as TGTGCCAGCAGCCAAGTCGACAGGGAGGGCTACACCTTC.

The rearrangement links TRBV7-9 to TRBJ2-7; D gene uncertain. CDR3 length: 13 amino acids. Trimming removed 5 bases at V and 6 bases at J, with 14 bases between. Germline V lookup: CDR1 SEHNR, CDR2 FQNEAQ (reference sequence). Here the CDR3 DNA reads TGTGCCAGCAGCCCGATTTCAGGCTCCGAGCAGTACTTC. Translation: CASSPISGSEQYF.

The chain carries TRBV30 and TRBJ2-7, with D perhaps TRBD2 (5 bases). The CDR3 has 12 amino acids. Germline CDR1 reads GTSNPN; CDR2 reads SVGIG (reference sequence). The V and J ends lost 2 bases and 2 bases respectively, with 7 bases between them. The CDR3 DNA reads as TGTGCCTGGAGTCGGGGAGCCTACGAGCAGTACTTC. Residues: CAWSRGAYEQYF.

The chain carries TRBV6-5 and TRBJ2-5; tentatively, D is TRBD2 (5 bases). There are 14 residues in the CDR3. Germline values: CDR1 MNHEY, CDR2 SVGAGI. V gave up 6 bases and J gave up 3 bases, with 14 bases separating them. CDR3: CASSLSGWEETQYF. The CDR3 nucleotides read TGTGCCAGCAGCCTCTCGGGGTGGGAAGAGACCCAGTACTTC.

The rearrangement uses TRBV12-5 and TRBJ2-6; TRBD1 matches 8 bases. From germline, CDR1 is LGHNT and CDR2 FRNRAP. With V trimmed by 7 bases and J by 1 base, 9 bases remained unmatched. The CDR3 is made up of 17 amino acids. The CDR3 sequence: CASAPVRDRSGANVLTF. CDR3 nucleotide sequence: TGTGCTAGTGCCCCGGTGCGGGACAGGTCTGGGGCCAACGTCCTGACTTTC.

The CDR3 nucleotides read TGCGCCAGCAGCTTGGCATTAGGGACAGGGAGTACTGAAGCTTTCTTT. Protein product: CASSLALGTGSTEAFF. The rearrangement joins TRBV5-1 to TRBJ1-1; 9 bases are shared with TRBD1. Germline CDR1 is SGHRS and CDR2 is YFSETQ. V shed 0 bases and J 5 bases; nucleotides not matched to a gene: 8. This CDR3 spans 16 amino acids.

DNA of the CDR3: TGTGCCAGCAGCCAGAGCGGGGGGGCCGGGAAGACCCAGTACTTC. Amino acid sequence: CASSQSGGAGKTQYF. The rearrangement uses TRBV9 and TRBJ2-5; TRBD2 matches 10 bases. The germline V gene has CDR1 SGDLS and CDR2 YYNGEE. Losses at the gene ends were 4 bases for V and 6 bases for J; bases not matched to a gene: 9. CDR3 size: 15 residues.

The chain joins TRBV19 to TRBJ1-5, with D unresolved. The CDR3 runs to 17 residues. With 3 bases removed from V and 1 base from J, the gap between germline ends came to 16 bases. Germline V gives CDR1 LNHDA, CDR2 SQIVND (reference sequence). The chain's CDR3 is CASSIVSVSSSNQPQHF. CDR3 coding DNA: TGTGCCAGTAGTATCGTGTCGGTATCGTCGAGCAATCAGCCCCAGCATTTT.

CDR3 region: CSAELNEKLFF. CDR3 nucleotide sequence: TGCAGCGCGGAACTAAATGAAAAACTGTTTTTT. The chain joins TRBV29-1 to TRBJ1-4; D gene uncertain. This CDR3 spans 11 amino acids. V was cut by 7 bases and J by 5 bases, with 8 bases left in between. The germline V gene encodes CDR1 SQVTM and CDR2 ANQGSEA.

V and J are TRBV1 and TRBJ2-1; the table gives TRBD2 as D, unverified against the DNA. TRBV1 is classified as a pseudogene. CDR3 length: 18 amino acids. CDR3: CTSSQGTKEQKQDNEQFF. CDR3 bases: TGCACCAGCAGCCAAGGGACTAAAGAACAGAAGCAGGACAATGAGCAGTTCTTC.

The genes are TRBV9 and TRBJ1-2, with 10 bases identical to TRBD1. The CDR3 contains 17 residues. V shed 0 bases, J shed 1 base, and the junction held 6 bases outside the gene matches. Germline V gene lookup returns CDR1 SGDLS and CDR2 YYNGEE. The CDR3 DNA reads as TGTGCCAGCAGCGTAGACTATGACAGGGGGCATAACTATGGCTACACCTTC. Its translation is CASSVDYDRGHNYGYTF.

The V call is TRBV30, the J call TRBJ1-2; D unclear. CDR3 length equals 16 residues. V lost 0 bases to trimming and J lost 2 bases, with 16 bases between them. Germline V gene lookup returns CDR1 GTSNPN and CDR2 SVGIG (reference sequence). The CDR3 nucleotides are TGTGCCTGGAGTGTTGGGTATGGCGAGGGCAACTATGGCTACACCTTC. This codes for CAWSVGYGEGNYGYTF.

The V gene is TRBV7-2, the J gene TRBJ2-3, with TRBD2 matching over 11 bases. CDR1 is SGHTA, CDR2 FQGNSA, per germline. CDR3 length equals 16 residues. V trimming: 5 bases; J trimming: 2 bases; junction bases outside the gene matches: 6. The DNA for the CDR3 is TGTGCCAGCAGCCTGGGACTAGCGGAGTACACAGATACGCAGTATTTT. This encodes CASSLGLAEYTDTQYF. The variable domain in full, with the rest retrieved from reference TRBV7-2 and TRBJ2-3, is GAGVSQSPSNKVTEKGKDVELRCDPISGHTALYWYRQSLGQGLEFLIYFQGNSAPDKSGLPSDRFSAERTGGSVSTLTIQRTQQEDSAVYLCASSLGLAEYTDTQYFGPGTRLTVL.

This chain connects TRBV2 to TRBJ2-1, with D possibly TRBD2 on 6 matching bases. Germline V CDR1 and CDR2: SNHLY, FYNNEI. V was shortened by 7 bases and J by 6 bases, with 16 bases between the two germline ends. This CDR3 is built from 14 residues. CDR3 loop: CASTWRGGSNEQFF. In nucleotides, the CDR3 is TGTGCCAGCACGTGGCGGGGTGGGAGCAATGAGCAGTTCTTC.

This clone was seen only once. The chain uses TRBV27 and TRBJ2-2; 9 bases align to TRBD2. V lost 4 bases, J lost 5 bases, and 8 bases stayed unmatched. The CDR3 is 16 amino acids. Germline CDR1 MNHEY, CDR2 SMNVEV (reference sequence). The CDR3 nucleotides read TGTGCCAGCAGTTCCTTGGGGCTAGCGGGGACCGGGGAGCTGTTTTTT. This translates into CASSSLGLAGTGELFF.